This TCR beta chain was observed in a study of early T cells in non-severe SARS-CoV-2 infection. For the study at large: The chains were unpaired, and the sequenced material was bulk RNA from unsorted whole blood. General study results and limits: The VDJdb matching leaned toward anti-spike CD8 responses and overlooked private and CD4 specificities.

Looked up from germline, CDR1 is SGHDT and CDR2 is YYEEEE. The CDR3 loop spans 14 amino acids. V was cut by 2 bases and J by 9 bases, with 17 bases left in between. About this clonotype: Its cognate antigen is unknown.

The TCR library protocol attached unique molecular identifiers to the individual cDNA molecules. TCRdb fed the 5' RACE reads into MiXCR, producing one record per CDR3 protein. Here the sample spans tens of thousands of distinct CDR3 sequences, roughly 5.6% being singletons. The sample was whole blood. The genes are TRBV5-6 and TRBJ1-2; D unclear. This clonotype was sampled from an adult who was a healthcare worker with PCR-confirmed SARS-CoV-2 infection or an uninfected control (not recorded which). The CDR3 spells CASSLAALRRSYTF. DNA for the CDR3: TGTGCCAGCAGCTTAGCAGCGTTGCGGAGGAGCTACACCTTC.